This TCR beta chain comes out of a study of CD8 T cells in ankylosing spondylitis. CDR1 is SGHTA and CDR2 is FQGNSA in the germline V gene. The CDR3 runs 17 residues. Trimming left V 2 bases short and J 1 base short, with 16 bases between. Quantitative 5'-RACE was performed with molecular barcodes, and it yielded the TCR beta libraries. Using its own MiXCR run on the 5' RACE reads, TCRdb lists one record per CDR3 protein. The table records roughly 250,000 distinct CDR3 sequences, around 7.8% of them present only once. Study-level points and caveats: Matched synovial fluid from ankylosing spondylitis patients was reported to be enriched for disease-linked clones.

Turning to this clonotype: What it binds is unknown.

The sequence was collected from a male donor with ankylosing spondylitis or in good health (not recorded which). The chain employs TRBV7-2 and TRBJ2-3; D may be TRBD2 (5 bases). The sequenced material came from blood, either unsorted or a sorted T cell fraction (not recorded which). CDR3: CASSLWGRAGRTDTQYF. As DNA, the CDR3 is TGTGCCAGCAGCTTATGGGGTCGGGCGGGTCGCACAGATACGCAGTATTTT.